This TCR beta chain was sequenced during a study of blood T cell repertoires in COVID-19. Here immunoSEQ multiplex PCR was the method, and the copy in TCRdb shows in-frame clones only, minus some. This sample has around 220,000 clones; 80% to 90% occur once, and the top ten carry about 10%. The sequencing input was peripheral blood. This sequence was found in a woman older than 75 with acute or convalescent COVID-19.

CDR3 loop: CASSSRGLIGSPLHF. The CDR3 bases are TGTGCCAGCAGTTCCAGGGGGCTGATTGGGTCACCCCTCCACTTT. V is TRBV27 and J is TRBJ1-6; TRBD1 matches at 8 bases. Germline CDR1 MNHEY, CDR2 SMNVEV (reference sequence). The V and J ends lost 4 bases and 10 bases, in that order; junction bases with no gene match: 9. This CDR3 is 15 amino acids long.